This TCR beta chain was recorded in a study of beta chain features in type 1 diabetes. General study findings and limits: Researchers report that Type 1 diabetes patients had moderately but significantly shorter TCRB CDR3s across all four CD4+ subsets.

Researchers reported sorting CD4+ naive, central memory, regulatory and stem cell-like memory cells via CD45RO/CCR7/CD25/CD127/CD95/CD27. Purity above 95% was achieved in all sorted populations. The CDR3 consists of 16 residues. Unmatched junction bases numbered 13, after V lost 5 bases and J lost 6 bases. Germline values: CDR1 SSHAT, CDR2 FNYEAQ (reference sequence). In regard to this clone: The antigen remains undetermined.

The authors reverse transcribed all of the isolated RNA, so sequencing captured expressed TCRB transcripts. The read count averaged approximately 3.3 million across naive, central memory and regulatory T cell samples. Method: immunoSEQ multiplex PCR; TCRdb's copy keeps in-frame clones and lacks some. Of about 53,000 clones listed, around half were seen once; the top ten hold about 2.4%. The gene calls are TRBV7-7 and TRBJ2-1; TRBD1 matches 7 bases. This sequence originates from a woman between 40 and 50 years old with type 1 diabetes. Source material: Tregs from blood. The CDR3 here is CASSEGVGQNTNEQFF. CDR3 sequence (DNA): TGTGCCAGCAGCGAGGGGGTGGGACAGAACACCAATGAGCAGTTCTTC.